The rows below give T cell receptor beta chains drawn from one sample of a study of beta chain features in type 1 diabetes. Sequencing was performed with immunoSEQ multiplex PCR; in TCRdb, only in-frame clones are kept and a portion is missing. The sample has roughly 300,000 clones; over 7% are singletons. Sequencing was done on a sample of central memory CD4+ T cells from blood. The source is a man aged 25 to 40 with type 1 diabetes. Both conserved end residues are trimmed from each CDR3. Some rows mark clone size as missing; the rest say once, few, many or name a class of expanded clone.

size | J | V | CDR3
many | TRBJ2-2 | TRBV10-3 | AISEDRAGELF
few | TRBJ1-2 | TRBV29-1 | SARQGVDYGYT
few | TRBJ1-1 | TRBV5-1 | ASSVPSPEAF
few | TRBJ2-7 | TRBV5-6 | ASSLANKFYEQY
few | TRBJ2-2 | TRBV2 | ASSRELTGTGELF
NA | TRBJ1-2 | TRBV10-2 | ASSDLVAYGYT
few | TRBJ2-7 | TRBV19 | ASSPRGRGDYEQY
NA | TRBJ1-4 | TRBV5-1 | ASSLGQGHEKLF
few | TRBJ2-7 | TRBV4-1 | ASSQDESSGAYEQY
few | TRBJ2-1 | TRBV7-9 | ASSLVIFDVNEQF
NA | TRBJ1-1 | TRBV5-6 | ASSWDIVNTEAF
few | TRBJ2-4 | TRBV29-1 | SVKGPLNIQY
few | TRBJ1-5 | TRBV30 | AWSSGIWQPQH
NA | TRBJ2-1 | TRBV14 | ASSQDWGGDEQF
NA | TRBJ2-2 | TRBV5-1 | ASSSTGGRDTGELF
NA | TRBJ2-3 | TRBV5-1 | ASTERGQSTDTQY
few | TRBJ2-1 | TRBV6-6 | ASSQEGQAYNEQF
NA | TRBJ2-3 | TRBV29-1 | SGGQGGNTQY
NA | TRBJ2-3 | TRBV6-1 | ASREGVMPQY
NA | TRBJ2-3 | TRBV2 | ASGSSTSTDTQY
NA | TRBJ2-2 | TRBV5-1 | ASTQLNTGELF
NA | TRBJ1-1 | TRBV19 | ASSNGRRNTEAF
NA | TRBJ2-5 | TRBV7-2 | ASSLDVQETQY
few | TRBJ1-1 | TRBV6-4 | ASSAEVGGTEAF
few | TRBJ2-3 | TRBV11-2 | ASRRGASTDTQY
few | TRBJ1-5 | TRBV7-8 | ASSPTRVSNQPQH
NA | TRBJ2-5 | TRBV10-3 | AISVNGGEETQY
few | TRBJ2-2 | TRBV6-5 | ASSSLTTRELF
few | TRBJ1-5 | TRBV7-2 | ASSLGRNNQPQH
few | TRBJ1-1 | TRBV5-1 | ASSFKSF
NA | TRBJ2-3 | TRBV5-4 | ASSLQGRTDTQY
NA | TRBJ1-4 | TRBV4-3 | ASSQQERTNEKLF
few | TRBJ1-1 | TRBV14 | ASSLLRQSAEAF
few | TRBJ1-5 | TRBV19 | ASSRTGAQPQH
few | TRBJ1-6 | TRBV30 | AWSDPNSPLH
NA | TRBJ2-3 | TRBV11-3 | ASSPGSTDTQY
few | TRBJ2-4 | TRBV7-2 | ASSRGGTAKNIQY
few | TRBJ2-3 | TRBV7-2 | ASSPTGLFPDTQY
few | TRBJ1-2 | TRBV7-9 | ASSLGGQEFAYGYT
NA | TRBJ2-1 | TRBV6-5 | ASSYGTSGVQEQF
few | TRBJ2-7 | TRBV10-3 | AISENGYEQY
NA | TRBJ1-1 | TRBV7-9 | ASSKDRDMNTEAF
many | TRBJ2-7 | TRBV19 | ASSRQQGVGEQY
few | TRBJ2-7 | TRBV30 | ALGQGPYEQY
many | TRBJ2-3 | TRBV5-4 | ASSLVADTQY
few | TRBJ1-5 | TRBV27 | ASRSGQSSNQPQH
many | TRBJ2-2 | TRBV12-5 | ASGLLSGGAGELF
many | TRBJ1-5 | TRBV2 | ASTPAGDQPQH
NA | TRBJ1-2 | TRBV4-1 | ASSRDFGTGYGYT
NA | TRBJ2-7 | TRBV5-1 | ASSLGTALYEQY
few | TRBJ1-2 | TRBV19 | ASSHETGLIYGYT
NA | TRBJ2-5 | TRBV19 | ASSPTRDTQETQY
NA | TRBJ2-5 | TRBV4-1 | ASSQDLPRGQETQY
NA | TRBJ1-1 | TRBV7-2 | ASSPYNPTEAF
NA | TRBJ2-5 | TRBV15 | ATSRDSRQETQY
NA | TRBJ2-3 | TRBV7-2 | ASSPDLGRAQY
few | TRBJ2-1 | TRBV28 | ASSWRLNEQF